What follows are 21 T cell receptor beta chains derived from one specimen sequenced in a study of technical replicates of blood from a few donors. Data came from immunoSEQ multiplex PCR; TCRdb stores just in-frame clones and leaves some out. The sample consists of around 64,000 clones, 85% to 95% of them appearing once. Sequencing used PBMCs. Receptors were obtained from a human donor in good health. Some clones in this sample may be carry-over from other donors' samples.

The count of this clone is one. The chain uses TRBV5-5 and TRBJ2-5; 9 nucleotides line up with TRBD2. Trimming at V came to 4 bases and at J to 5 bases, leaving 6 bases not matched to a gene. The CDR3 loop spans 14 amino acids. The germline gives CDR1 SGHKS, CDR2 YYEKEE (reference sequence). The CDR3 here is CASSLPTSGETQYF. DNA of the CDR3: TGTGCCAGCAGCCTCCCAACTAGCGGGGAGACCCAGTACTTC.

In its sample, this clone was seen once. The genes are TRBV10-3 and TRBJ1-6, with TRBD1 identical over 7 bases. The CDR3 spans 14 residues. Per germline, CDR1 ENHRY and CDR2 SYGVKD. Trimming removed 5 bases from V and 8 bases from J; junction bases left unmatched: 6. CDR3: CAISSRQGDSPLHF. CDR3 DNA sequence: TGTGCCATCAGTTCACGACAGGGAGATTCACCCCTCCACTTT.

The rearrangement links TRBV6-1 to TRBJ2-5; possibly TRBD2 for D (5 bases). V was cut by 7 bases and J by 0 bases, with 15 bases left in between. CDR3 size: 15 residues. Germline-derived CDR1 and CDR2 are MNHNS and SASEGT. CDR3 loop: CASTQNGNYQETQYF. CDR3 nucleotide sequence: TGTGCCAGCACTCAGAACGGGAACTACCAAGAGACCCAGTACTTC.

This chain links TRBV7-2 with TRBJ2-7; TRBD1 matches 9 bases. After removal of 2 bases from V and 5 bases from J, the junction contained 7 bases not matched to a gene. The germline CDR1 and CDR2 sequences are SGHTA and FQGNSA. The length of the CDR3 is 15 residues. The CDR3 protein is CASSLQGQGWDEQYF. The CDR3, as DNA: TGTGCCAGCAGCTTACAAGGACAGGGGTGGGACGAGCAGTACTTC.

This sequence joins TRBV7-9 and TRBJ2-2, with TRBD2 identical over 7 bases. This CDR3 region has 16 residues. Per the germline V gene, CDR1 is SEHNR and CDR2 is FQNEAQ (reference sequence). Trimming removed 1 base from V and 4 bases from J; junction bases left unmatched: 6. This chain's CDR3 is CASSLVEKRGTGELFF. As DNA, the CDR3 is TGTGCCAGCAGCTTAGTCGAGAAGCGGGGCACCGGGGAGCTGTTTTTT.

The count of this clone is one. The gene calls are TRBV11-2 and TRBJ1-6; the D gene is possibly TRBD1 (5 bases). The V and J ends lost 1 base and 6 bases respectively, with 13 bases between them. Germline V gene lookup returns CDR1 SGHAT and CDR2 FQNNGV. CDR3 length: 16 amino acids. The CDR3 reads CASSLGGRGSNSPLHF. DNA for the CDR3: TGTGCCAGCAGCTTAGGGGGCCGGGGGAGTAATTCACCCCTCCACTTT. Combining the CDR3 with reference TRBV11-2 and TRBJ1-6 gives the whole variable domain EAGVAQSPRYKIIEKRQSVAFWCNPISGHATLYWYQQILGQGPKLLIQFQNNGVVDDSQLPKDRFSAERLKGVDSTLKIQPAKLEDSAVYLCASSLGGRGSNSPLHFGNGTRLTVT.

The V call is TRBV29-1, the J call TRBJ1-2; D not resolved. Trimming removed 7 bases from V and 7 bases from J, with 22 bases in between. The CDR3 has 14 residues. The germline CDR1 and CDR2 sequences are SQVTM and ANQGSEA. CDR3 DNA sequence: TGCAGCGCCCAGAGTGGGGAGAGCGTTGGTGGCTACACCTTC. It yields the protein CSAQSGESVGGYTF.

This chain uses TRBV29-1 with TRBJ1-2; 7 nucleotides align to TRBD1. This CDR3 spans 13 amino acids. The V gene end was trimmed by 6 bases and the J gene end by 1 base; junction bases not matched to a gene: 5. In germline, CDR1 is SQVTM, CDR2 ANQGSEA. The CDR3 nucleotides read TGCAGCGTCGGGAGGGACAGTAACTATGGCTACACCTTC. Protein product: CSVGRDSNYGYTF. Complete variable domain (other parts from reference TRBV29-1 and TRBJ1-2): SAVISQKPSRDICQRGTSLTIQCQVDSQVTMMFWYRQQPGQSLTLIATANQGSEATYESGFVIDKFPISRPNLTFSTLTVSNMSPEDSSIYLCSVGRDSNYGYTFGSGTRLTVV.

This clone is medium-sized in the sample. The chain uses TRBV4-1 and TRBJ1-6; the D gene is possibly TRBD1 (5 bases). The V end lost 4 bases, the J end lost 10 bases, and 17 bases lay between the germline ends. The CDR3 has 15 residues. Germline assignment: CDR1 MGHRA and CDR2 YSYEKL. The chain's CDR3 is CASSLTGGRVSPLHF. The CDR3 DNA follows: TGCGCCAGCAGCCTCACCGGGGGGAGGGTCTCACCCCTCCACTTT.

The chain uses TRBV5-1 and TRBJ2-1, with D maybe TRBD1 (6 bases). The CDR3 sequence is 16 residues long. Germline CDR1 is SGHRS and CDR2 is YFSETQ. Trimming removed 4 bases from V and 5 bases from J, with 19 bases in between. CDR3 loop: CASSLADSILDNEQFF. The CDR3 region has the DNA TGCGCCAGCAGCCTGGCGGACAGTATACTCGACAATGAGCAGTTCTTC.

The V gene is TRBV7-2, the J gene TRBJ2-7; possibly TRBD2 for D (6 bases). Deletions cut 11 bases from V and 2 bases from J, with 13 bases between. This CDR3 has 12 amino acids. Germline values: CDR1 SGHTA, CDR2 FQGNSA. CDR3 protein: CALAVGPYEQYF. CDR3 DNA sequence: TGTGCCTTAGCGGTTGGTCCCTACGAGCAGTACTTC.

The chain recombines TRBV7-8 with TRBJ2-5, with D perhaps TRBD2 (5 bases). Trimming shortened V by 5 bases and J by 5 bases, and 18 bases separated the two germline ends. Germline V gene data show CDR1 as SGHVS and CDR2 as FQNEAQ. The CDR3 totals 15 residues. The CDR3 protein is CASSRGPGGGETQYF. The CDR3 coding sequence is TGTGCCAGCAGCCGGGGTCCGGGTGGCGGGGAGACCCAGTACTTC.

The chain recombines TRBV5-1 with TRBJ2-1, with D perhaps TRBD2 (5 bases). The germline V gene has CDR1 SGHRS and CDR2 YFSETQ. This CDR3 contains 15 residues. The V end lost 2 bases, the J end lost 0 bases, and 9 bases lay between the germline ends. DNA of the CDR3: TGCGCCAGCAGCTTAGAGGGCAGCTCCTACAATGAGCAGTTCTTC. It translates to CASSLEGSSYNEQFF.

This clone was seen once. V and J are TRBV4-1 and TRBJ2-3; possible D gene TRBD2, 6 bases. The germline V and J ends were trimmed by 4 bases and 5 bases, with 16 bases remaining between them. The CDR3 covers 15 residues. Germline-derived CDR1 and CDR2 are MGHRA and YSYEKL. The CDR3 DNA reads TGCGCCAGCAGCCTACTGGGGCCCGGGGGAGATACGCAGTATTTT. This gives the protein CASSLLGPGGDTQYF.

The rearrangement joins TRBV2 to TRBJ1-6; the D gene is possibly TRBD1 (5 bases). Germline V gene sequence: CDR1 SNHLY, CDR2 FYNNEI. This CDR3 is built from 15 residues. Trimming left V 9 bases short and J 5 bases short, with 17 bases between. This chain's CDR3 is CARRDASSDNSPLHF. The CDR3 region has the DNA TGTGCCAGGCGGGACGCATCTTCCGATAATTCACCCCTCCACTTT.

The genes are TRBV7-2 and TRBJ2-7; 10 nucleotides align to TRBD2. CDR3 length: 15 amino acids. The germline V gene has CDR1 SGHTA and CDR2 FQGNSA. Trimming took 1 base from V and 4 from J; bases not matched to a gene: 4. The CDR3 region is CASSLVGTSAYEQYF. The DNA of the CDR3 is TGTGCCAGCAGCTTAGTGGGGACTAGCGCATACGAGCAGTACTTC.

The chain recombines TRBV7-2 with TRBJ2-1; D not resolved. This CDR3 has 11 residues. Between the trimmed V and J ends, which lost 1 base and 12 bases, there was a span of 7 bases. The germline gives CDR1 SGHTA, CDR2 FQGNSA. DNA of the CDR3: TGTGCCAGCAGCTTAGGCGGAGTGCAGTTCTTC. Protein: CASSLGGVQFF.

The chain couples TRBV5-6 to TRBJ2-1; 8 bases are a match to TRBD2. Germline trimming cut 0 bases from V and 4 bases from J; bases unmatched to any gene: 12. Germline loops: CDR1 SGHDT, CDR2 YYEEEE. This CDR3 contains 18 residues. This CDR3 reads CASSLGGSGSRLYNEQFF. The CDR3 DNA follows: TGTGCCAGCAGCTTGGGGGGCAGCGGGAGCCGCCTTTACAATGAGCAGTTCTTC.

This clone was detected a few times. J is TRBJ1-1 and V is TRBV7-9; D not resolved. The CDR3 is 12 amino acids. Germline CDR1 and CDR2: SEHNR and FQNEAQ (reference sequence). Trimming took 2 bases from V and 7 from J, leaving 8 bases between them. Written as DNA, the CDR3 is TGTGCCAGCAGCTTACAACAGAGTGAAGCTTTCTTT. This encodes CASSLQQSEAFF.

In this sample, this clone turned up a few times. The chain is built from TRBV30 and TRBJ1-3, with D unresolved. This CDR3 spans 11 amino acids. V was clipped by 1 base and J by 8 bases, with 6 bases between them. The germline V gene has CDR1 GTSNPN and CDR2 SVGIG (reference sequence). CDR3 DNA sequence: TGTGCCTGGAGTGGGCGGGACACCATATATTTT. Encoded protein: CAWSGRDTIYF.

This clone was counted once. The chain combines TRBV5-1 with TRBJ2-5, with 9 bases lining up with TRBD2. This CDR3 has 15 amino acids. The germline V gene has CDR1 SGHRS and CDR2 YFSETQ. V was clipped by 1 base and J by 2 bases; unmatched bases: 3. The CDR3, as DNA: TGCGCCAGCAGCTTGTCAGCGGGGGGACAAGAGACCCAGTACTTC. As protein: CASSLSAGGQETQYF. The whole variable domain, filled in from reference TRBV5-1 and TRBJ2-5, reads KAGVTQTPRYLIKTRGQQVTLSCSPISGHRSVSWYQQTPGQGLQFLFEYFSETQRNKGNFPGRFSGRQFSNSRSEMNVSTLELGDSALYLCASSLSAGGQETQYFGPGTRLLVL.